This T cell receptor (beta chain) originates from a study of blood T cell repertoires in COVID-19. V was trimmed by 1 base and J by 6 bases, leaving 6 bases between them. CDR3 length equals 13 residues. Per the germline V gene, CDR1 is SGHNT and CDR2 is YENEEA. The assay was immunoSEQ multiplex PCR, and TCRdb's table has in-frame clones only and misses some. Found here are 120,000 or so clones, around 80% of them singletons; the top ten hold roughly 17%. There are a few counts of this clone. The V call is TRBV11-3, the J call TRBJ2-2; D is uncertain. The sample comprised peripheral blood. This receptor was obtained from a man aged 55 to 69 with active or convalescent COVID-19. CDR3 DNA sequence: TGTGCCAGCAGCTTAGCGTCTGCCGGGGAGCTGTTTTTT. This gives the protein CASSLASAGELFF.